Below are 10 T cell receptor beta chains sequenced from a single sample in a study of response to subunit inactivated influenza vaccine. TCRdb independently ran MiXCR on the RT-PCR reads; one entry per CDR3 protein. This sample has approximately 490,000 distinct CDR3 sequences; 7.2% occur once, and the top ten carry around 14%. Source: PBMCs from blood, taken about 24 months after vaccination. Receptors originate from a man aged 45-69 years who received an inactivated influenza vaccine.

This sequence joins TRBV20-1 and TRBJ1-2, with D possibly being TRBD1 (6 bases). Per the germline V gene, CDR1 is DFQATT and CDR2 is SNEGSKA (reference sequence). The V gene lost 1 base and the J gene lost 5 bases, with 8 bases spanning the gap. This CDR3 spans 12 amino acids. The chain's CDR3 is CSARVGGYGYTF. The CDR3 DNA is TGCAGTGCTAGAGTAGGGGGTTATGGCTACACCTTC.

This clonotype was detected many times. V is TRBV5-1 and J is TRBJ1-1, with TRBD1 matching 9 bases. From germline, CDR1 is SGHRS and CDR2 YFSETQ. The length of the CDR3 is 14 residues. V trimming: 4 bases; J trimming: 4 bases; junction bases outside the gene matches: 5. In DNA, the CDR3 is TGCGCCAGCAGCGGCAAGGACAGGGGCACTGAAGCTTTCTTT. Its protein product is CASSGKDRGTEAFF.

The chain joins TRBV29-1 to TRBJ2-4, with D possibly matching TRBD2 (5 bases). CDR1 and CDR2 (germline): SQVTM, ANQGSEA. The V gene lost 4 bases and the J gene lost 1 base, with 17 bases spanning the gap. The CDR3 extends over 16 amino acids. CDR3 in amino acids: CSVGFAGLEAKNIQYF. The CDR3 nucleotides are TGCAGCGTTGGTTTCGCGGGCCTGGAGGCCAAAAACATTCAGTACTTC.

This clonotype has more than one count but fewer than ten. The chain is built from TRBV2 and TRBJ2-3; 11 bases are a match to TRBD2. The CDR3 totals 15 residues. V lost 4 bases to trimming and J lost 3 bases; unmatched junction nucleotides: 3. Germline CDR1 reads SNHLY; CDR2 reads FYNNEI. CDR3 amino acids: CASSARTSGTDTQYF. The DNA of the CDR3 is TGTGCCAGCAGTGCTCGGACTAGCGGGACAGATACGCAGTATTTT.

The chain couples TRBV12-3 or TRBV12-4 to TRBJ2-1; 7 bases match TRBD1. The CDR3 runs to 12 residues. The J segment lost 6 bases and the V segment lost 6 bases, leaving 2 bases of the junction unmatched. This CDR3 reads CASRRDSNEQFF. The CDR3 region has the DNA TGTGCCAGCAGACGGGACAGCAATGAGCAGTTCTTC.

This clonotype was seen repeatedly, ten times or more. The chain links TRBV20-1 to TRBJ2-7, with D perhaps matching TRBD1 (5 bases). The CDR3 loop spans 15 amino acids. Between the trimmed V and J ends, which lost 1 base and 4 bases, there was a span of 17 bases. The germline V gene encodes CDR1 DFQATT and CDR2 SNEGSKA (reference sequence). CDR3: CSARGTNSGAYEQYF. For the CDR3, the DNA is TGCAGTGCTAGAGGGACAAATTCAGGTGCTTACGAGCAGTACTTC.

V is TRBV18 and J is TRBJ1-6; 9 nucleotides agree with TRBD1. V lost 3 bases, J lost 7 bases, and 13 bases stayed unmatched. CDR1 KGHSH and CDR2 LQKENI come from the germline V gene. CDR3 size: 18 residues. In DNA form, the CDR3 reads TGTGCCAGCTCACCCATGGACAGGGGCGTACTTCGGAATTCACCCCTCCACTTT. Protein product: CASSPMDRGVLRNSPLHF.

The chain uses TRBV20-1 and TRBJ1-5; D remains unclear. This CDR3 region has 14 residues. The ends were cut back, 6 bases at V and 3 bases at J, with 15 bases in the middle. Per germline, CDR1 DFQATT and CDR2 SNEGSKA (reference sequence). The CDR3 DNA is TGCAGTGCCCGACCCCCCGGCCACAATCAGCCCCAGCATTTT. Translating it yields CSARPPGHNQPQHF.

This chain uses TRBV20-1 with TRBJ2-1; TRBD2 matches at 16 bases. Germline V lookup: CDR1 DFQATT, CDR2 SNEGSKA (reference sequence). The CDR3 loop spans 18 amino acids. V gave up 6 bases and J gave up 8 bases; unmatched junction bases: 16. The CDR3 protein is CSAGTGTSGRGTIDEQFF. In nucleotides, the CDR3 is TGCAGTGCGGGTACCGGGACTAGCGGGAGGGGTACAATCGATGAGCAGTTCTTC.

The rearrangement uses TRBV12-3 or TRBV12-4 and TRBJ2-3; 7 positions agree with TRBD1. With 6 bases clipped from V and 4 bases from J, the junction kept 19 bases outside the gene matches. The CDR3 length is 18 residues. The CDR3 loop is CASSRPRQGFRVADTQYF. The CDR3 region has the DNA TGTGCCAGCAGCCGGCCTCGACAGGGATTCCGCGTTGCAGATACGCAGTATTTT.